These T cell receptor beta chains were read from a single sample in a study of beta chain features in type 1 diabetes. Sequenced by immunoSEQ multiplex PCR; TCRdb stores in-frame clones only, minus some. Counted here are around 150,000 clones, roughly 65% occurring once; the ten biggest clones make up under 0.1%. Specimen: naive CD4+ T cells from blood. All receptors come from a man aged 25-45 years with type 1 diabetes. The CDR3 runs from the conserved cysteine through the conserved F or W. Each record gives: D gene, V gene, clone size, CDR3 length, J gene, CDR3 protein, CDR3 DNA. A D gene is named only where the DNA matches it firmly. A clone size is listed for some rows: how often the clone was seen (once, few, many), or a class if it is expanded.

.	TRBV13	.	16	TRBJ2-1	CASSFRRLDGYNEQFF	TGTGCCAGCAGCTTTAGACGCCTCGACGGATACAATGAGCAGTTCTTC
TRBD1	TRBV18	.	15	TRBJ2-3	CASSQKGAYTDTQYF	TGTGCCAGCTCACAGAAGGGGGCCTACACAGATACGCAGTATTTT
.	TRBV5-1	.	17	TRBJ2-5	CASSLLPDKWVEETQYF	TGCGCCAGCAGCTTGTTGCCAGATAAATGGGTAGAAGAGACCCAGTACTTC
.	TRBV25-1	once	16	TRBJ2-3	CASSEYRGTSTDTQYF	TGTGCCAGCAGTGAATATAGGGGCACCAGCACAGATACGCAGTATTTT
TRBD1	TRBV11-2	.	16	TRBJ2-3	CASSLDPGQGTDTQYF	TGTGCCAGCAGCTTAGACCCCGGACAGGGGACAGATACGCAGTATTTT
TRBD1	TRBV18	.	12	TRBJ2-1	CASSLQGGEQFF	TGTGCCAGCTCACTACAGGGGGGTGAGCAGTTCTTC
TRBD2	TRBV30	.	11	TRBJ2-3	CALGGTDTQYF	TGTGCTCTCGGGGGGACAGATACGCAGTATTTT
.	TRBV11-2	few	15	TRBJ2-7	CASSFLASGSYEQYF	TGTGCCAGCAGCTTTTTGGCCTCTGGGTCCTACGAGCAGTACTTC
.	TRBV29-1	.	14	TRBJ2-3	CSVRLVSVTDTQYF	TGCAGCGTTCGACTAGTCTCAGTCACAGATACGCAGTATTTT
.	TRBV30	.	12	TRBJ1-5	CAWTVSNQPQHF	TGTGCCTGGACGGTGTCCAATCAGCCCCAGCATTTT
.	TRBV4-3	.	14	TRBJ2-1	CASSPRQMNNEQFF	TGCGCCAGCAGCCCCCGTCAGATGAACAATGAGCAGTTCTTC
.	TRBV7-2	.	16	TRBJ2-4	CASSLGPGRAKNIQYF	TGTGCCAGCAGCTTAGGACCCGGAAGAGCCAAAAACATTCAGTACTTC
.	TRBV9	.	14	TRBJ2-1	CASSVAPTQFEQFF	TGTGCCAGCAGCGTAGCGCCCACCCAATTTGAGCAGTTCTTC
.	TRBV9	few	13	TRBJ1-6	CASSVDGNSPLHF	TGTGCCAGCAGCGTAGATGGGAATTCACCCCTCCACTTT
.	TRBV20-1	.	11	TRBJ1-4	CSANREEKLFF	TGCAGTGCAAACAGGGAAGAAAAACTGTTTTTT
.	TRBV30	few	13	TRBJ1-1	CAWSLQAYTEAFF	TGTGCCTGGAGCTTACAGGCCTACACTGAAGCTTTCTTT
.	TRBV29-1	.	13	TRBJ1-4	CSVVGATNEKLFF	TGCAGCGTTGTTGGGGCAACTAATGAAAAACTGTTTTTT
TRBD1	TRBV2	.	14	TRBJ2-7	CASSEDRGNYEQYF	TGTGCCAGCAGTGAAGACAGGGGAAACTACGAGCAGTACTTC
.	TRBV4-3	.	15	TRBJ2-2	CASSRNTQDTGELFF	TGCGCCAGCAGCCGCAATACTCAGGACACCGGGGAGCTGTTTTTT
.	TRBV30	.	12	TRBJ2-1	CAWSVRWGEQFF	TGTGCCTGGAGTGTGAGATGGGGTGAGCAGTTCTTC
.	TRBV11-2	.	13	TRBJ1-4	CASSIRQNEKLFF	TGTGCCAGCAGCATCCGACAAAATGAAAAACTGTTTTTT
.	TRBV21-1	.	13	TRBJ2-7	CASSKLLRSEQYF	TGTGCCAGCAGCAAACTCCTTCGGAGCGAGCAGTACTTC
TRBD1	TRBV29-1	.	13	TRBJ1-1	CSVKDRGSTEAFF	TGCAGCGTGAAAGACAGGGGGTCTACTGAAGCTTTCTTT
.	TRBV29-1	few	13	TRBJ1-4	CSVANSLNEKLFF	TGCAGCGTTGCGAACAGCCTAAATGAAAAACTGTTTTTT
.	TRBV19	.	15	TRBJ2-1	CATLPGEGARNEQFF	TGTGCCACCCTTCCGGGGGAAGGAGCGAGGAATGAGCAGTTCTTC
TRBD1	TRBV30	.	13	TRBJ2-3	CARDREVPDTQYF	TGTGCCCGGGACAGGGAAGTCCCAGATACGCAGTATTTT
.	TRBV7-2	.	13	TRBJ2-3	CASSSLMRDTQYF	TGTGCCAGCAGCTCCCTGATGCGAGATACGCAGTATTTT
.	TRBV30	.	12	TRBJ1-1	CASPGTNTEAFF	TGTGCCTCCCCGGGGACGAACACTGAAGCTTTCTTT
TRBD1	TRBV7-2	.	14	TRBJ2-4	CASSPTGYKNIQYF	TGTGCCAGCAGCCCGACAGGGTACAAAAACATTCAGTACTTC
TRBD1	TRBV10-2	.	19	TRBJ2-5	CASSESYGRRTGAQETQYF	TGCGCCAGCAGTGAGTCGTATGGGCGTCGGACAGGGGCCCAAGAGACCCAGTACTTC
.	TRBV10-3	.	15	TRBJ2-5	CAIRRDREVVETQYF	TGTGCCATCAGGAGGGACCGAGAAGTTGTGGAGACCCAGTACTTC
TRBD1	TRBV7-9	.	13	TRBJ2-1	CASSRQGGNEQFF	TGTGCCAGCAGCAGACAGGGGGGCAATGAGCAGTTCTTC
TRBD1	TRBV29-1	.	14	TRBJ1-5	CSVIWTGQNQPQHF	TGCAGCGTGATATGGACAGGGCAAAATCAGCCCCAGCATTTT
.	TRBV29-1	few	14	TRBJ2-6	CSVDTHSGANVLTF	TGCAGCGTTGATACCCACTCTGGGGCCAACGTCCTGACTTTC
TRBD1	TRBV4-3	.	14	TRBJ1-2	CASSPGQGPYGYTF	TGCGCCAGCAGCCCCGGACAGGGGCCTTATGGCTACACCTTC
.	TRBV18	.	14	TRBJ1-1	CASSFGQQNTEAFF	TGTGCCAGCTCTTTCGGACAGCAAAACACTGAAGCTTTCTTT
TRBD2	TRBV9	few	18	TRBJ2-1	CASSPSGAGGPSYNEQFF	TGTGCCAGCAGCCCCTCAGGGGCGGGGGGGCCCTCCTACAATGAGCAGTTCTTC
.	TRBV29-1	few	15	TRBJ1-1	CSVGDAGRTYTEAFF	TGCAGCGTTGGAGACGCGGGGAGAACCTACACTGAAGCTTTCTTT
.	TRBV9	.	16	TRBJ2-5	CASSFEGGHLQETQYF	TGTGCCAGCAGCTTCGAAGGGGGACACCTCCAAGAGACCCAGTACTTC
TRBD1	TRBV10-3	.	14	TRBJ2-5	CAIRGTGFRETQYF	TGTGCCATCAGGGGGACAGGGTTTCGAGAGACCCAGTACTTC
TRBD1	TRBV29-1	few	12	TRBJ1-2	CSGQNRGEGYTF	TGCAGCGGTCAAAACAGGGGAGAAGGCTACACCTTC
TRBD1	TRBV2	.	13	TRBJ1-2	CASSKTGGNGYTF	TGTGCCAGCAGTAAGACAGGGGGCAATGGCTACACCTTC
.	TRBV15	once	13	TRBJ2-7	CATSRANRDEQYF	TGTGCCACCAGCAGAGCAAACAGGGACGAGCAGTACTTC
TRBD2	TRBV29-1	.	13	TRBJ2-1	CSVREGLIHEQFF	TGCAGCGTCCGGGAGGGTTTGATCCATGAGCAGTTCTTC
.	TRBV27	.	13	TRBJ2-5	CASSFPFEETQYF	TGTGCCAGCAGTTTCCCTTTCGAGGAGACCCAGTACTTC
TRBD2	TRBV2	.	16	TRBJ2-1	CASRPGLSGGGNEQFF	TGTGCCAGCAGACCCGGCCTGTCGGGGGGAGGGAATGAGCAGTTCTTC
.	TRBV29-1	few	11	TRBJ1-2	CSVGSAYGYTF	TGCAGCGTTGGCAGCGCCTATGGCTACACCTTC
.	TRBV6-5	.	13	TRBJ1-1	CASSSPRVTEAFF	TGTGCCAGCAGTTCCCCCAGGGTCACTGAAGCTTTCTTT
.	TRBV29-1	.	16	TRBJ2-3	CSVEDRLALSTDTQYF	TGCAGCGTTGAAGATAGGCTAGCGCTAAGCACAGATACGCAGTATTTT
.	TRBV7-2	.	16	TRBJ2-6	CASKTQGISGANVLTF	TGTGCCAGCAAGACCCAAGGAATCTCTGGGGCCAACGTCCTGACTTTC